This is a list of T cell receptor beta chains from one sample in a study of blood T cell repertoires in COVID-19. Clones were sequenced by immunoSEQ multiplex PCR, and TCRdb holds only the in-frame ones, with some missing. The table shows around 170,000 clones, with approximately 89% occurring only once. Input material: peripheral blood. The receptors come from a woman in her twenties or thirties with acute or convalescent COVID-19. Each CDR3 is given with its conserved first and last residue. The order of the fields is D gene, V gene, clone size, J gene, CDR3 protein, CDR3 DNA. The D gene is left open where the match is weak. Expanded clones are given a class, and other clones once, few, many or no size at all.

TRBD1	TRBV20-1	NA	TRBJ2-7	CSASAGGQGKF	TGCAGTGCTAGCGCCGGCGGACAGGGGAAATTC
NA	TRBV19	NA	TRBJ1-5	CASSSFQGIRPQHF	TGTGCCAGTAGTTCATTCCAGGGTATCAGGCCCCAGCATTTT
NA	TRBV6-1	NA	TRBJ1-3	CASLKGGAYTIYF	TGTGCCAGTCTGAAAGGGGGGGCGTACACCATATATTTT
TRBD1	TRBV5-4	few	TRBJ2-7	CASSLGGTGGTEQYF	TGTGCCAGCAGCTTAGGCGGGACAGGGGGCACCGAGCAGTACTTC
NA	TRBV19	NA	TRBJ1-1	CARSLNTEAFF	TGTGCCAGGAGCCTGAACACTGAAGCTTTCTTT
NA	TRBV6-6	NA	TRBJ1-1	CASSLNRDHEAFF	TGTGCCAGCAGTCTTAACAGGGATCATGAAGCTTTCTTT
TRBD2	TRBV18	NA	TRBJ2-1	CASSKGTSGYNEQFF	TGTGCCAGCTCAAAGGGGACTAGCGGTTACAATGAGCAGTTCTTC
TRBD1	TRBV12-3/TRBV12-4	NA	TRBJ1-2	CASSDRGRRGYTF	TGTGCCAGCAGTGACAGGGGGCGCCGGGGCTACACCTTC
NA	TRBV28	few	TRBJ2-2	CASNTPTGELFF	TGTGCCAGCAATACTCCGACCGGGGAGCTGTTTTTT
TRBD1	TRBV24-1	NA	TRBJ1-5	CATGGQADNQPQHF	TGTGCCACCGGGGGACAGGCAGACAATCAGCCCCAGCATTTT